These T cell receptor beta chains were read from a single sample in a study of CD8 T cells in ankylosing spondylitis. One entry per CDR3 protein, called by TCRdb with MiXCR from the 5' RACE reads. Of around 300,000 distinct CDR3 sequences listed, under 25% are singletons. The material sequenced was blood, either unsorted or a sorted T cell fraction (not recorded which). These receptors were taken from a female donor with ankylosing spondylitis or in good health (not recorded which). The CDR3 runs from the conserved cysteine through the conserved F or W. Fields, in order: J gene, clone size, D gene, V gene, CDR3 length, CDR3 protein, CDR3 DNA. A D gene is named only where the DNA matches it firmly. Clone sizes are given selectively: once, few, many, or a class where the clone is expanded.

TRBJ2-2 . . TRBV3-1 19 CASSQEPGPGTGNTGELFF TGTGCCAGCAGCCAAGAGCCAGGGCCCGGGACGGGCAACACCGGGGAGCTGTTTTTT
TRBJ2-5 few . TRBV12-3/TRBV12-4 15 CASRNRVASRETQYF TGTGCCAGCAGGAACAGGGTGGCGAGTCGAGAGACCCAGTACTTC
TRBJ2-5 . . TRBV29-1 16 CSVGGVTGGFTETQYF TGCAGCGTCGGGGGGGTGACAGGGGGTTTTACGGAGACCCAGTACTTC
TRBJ2-3 . . TRBV7-2 13 CASSAPSTDTQYF TGTGCCAGCAGCGCCCCTAGCACAGATACGCAGTATTTT
TRBJ2-6 . . TRBV5-6 18 CASSRTGRGISGANVLTF TGTGCCAGCAGCCGGACAGGGAGGGGGATCTCTGGGGCCAACGTCCTGACTTTC
TRBJ1-6 few . TRBV7-8 15 CASSLDGGRSSPLHF TGTGCCAGCAGCTTAGATGGGGGGCGTTCTTCACCCCTCCACTTT
TRBJ2-6 few . TRBV10-3 14 CAIARGAGANVLTF TGTGCCATCGCTCGGGGCGCCGGGGCCAACGTCCTGACTTTC
TRBJ1-1 few TRBD1 TRBV10-3 14 CAITGQGANTEAFF TGTGCCATCACCGGACAGGGGGCGAACACTGAAGCTTTCTTT
TRBJ2-2 . . TRBV20-1 15 CSAGRGTSNTGELFF TGCAGTGCTGGGAGGGGGACCTCGAACACCGGGGAGCTGTTTTTT
TRBJ1-5 . . TRBV28 14 CASTQAGSNQPQHF TGTGCCAGCACCCAAGCCGGTAGCAATCAGCCCCAGCATTTT
TRBJ2-1 few TRBD2 TRBV5-1 16 CASIPSLAGGYNEQFF TGCGCCAGCATCCCCTCACTAGCGGGAGGGTACAATGAGCAGTTCTTC
TRBJ2-7 . . TRBV18 11 CASSPSREQYF TGTGCCAGCTCACCATCGCGAGAGCAGTACTTC
TRBJ2-5 many . TRBV12-3/TRBV12-4 15 CASSDRPGLQETQYF TGTGCCAGCAGTGATCGCCCGGGACTCCAAGAGACCCAGTACTTC
TRBJ2-3 . . TRBV5-6 13 CASSLGVANTQYF TGTGCCAGCAGCTTGGGAGTCGCAAATACGCAGTATTTT
TRBJ2-1 . TRBD2 TRBV7-8 19 CASSSNLGAGTSLTNEQFF TGTGCCAGCAGCTCAAACCTCGGGGCTGGGACTAGTCTCACCAATGAGCAGTTCTTC
TRBJ2-3 . . TRBV20-1 14 CSARKQGPADTQYF TGCAGTGCTAGAAAGCAGGGACCGGCAGATACGCAGTATTTT
TRBJ1-2 many . TRBV20-1 13 CSAERDGSYGYTF TGCAGTGCTGAAAGGGACGGATCCTATGGCTACACCTTC
TRBJ1-1 . TRBD1 TRBV7-9 15 CASRQHGQGGTEAFF TGTGCCAGCAGGCAACACGGACAGGGTGGCACTGAAGCTTTCTTT
TRBJ2-5 few . TRBV12-3/TRBV12-4 15 CASSLVAVMGETQYF TGTGCCAGCAGTTTAGTAGCGGTCATGGGGGAGACCCAGTACTTC
TRBJ1-3 . . TRBV5-1 15 CASSLAGRHGNTIYF TGCGCCAGCAGCTTGGCTGGTCGTCACGGAAACACCATATATTTT
TRBJ2-1 many TRBD1 TRBV7-7 13 CASSRDRANEQFF TGTGCTAGCAGCCGGGACAGGGCAAATGAGCAGTTCTTC
TRBJ1-4 . . TRBV6-1 14 CASGVWPDGEKLFF TGTGCCAGCGGGGTATGGCCGGACGGTGAAAAACTGTTTTTT
TRBJ1-2 . TRBD1 TRBV28 15 CASSSPNPRGHLKTF TGTGCCAGCAGTTCCCCCAATCCCAGGGGGCACCTTAAAACCTTC
TRBJ2-3 few TRBD2 TRBV11-2 17 CASSLESSGSATDTQYF TGTGCCAGCAGCTTAGAGTCTAGCGGGAGTGCTACAGATACGCAGTATTTT
TRBJ2-7 many TRBD1 TRBV29-1 13 CSVATGGSYEQYF TGCAGCGTTGCGACAGGGGGCTCCTACGAGCAGTACTTC
TRBJ2-5 once TRBD2 TRBV28 16 CASSPSGLAGEETQYF TGTGCCAGCAGCCCCTCGGGACTAGCGGGAGAAGAGACCCAGTACTTC
TRBJ2-7 . . TRBV29-1 13 CSVAQGGGNEQYF TGCAGCGTCGCTCAAGGGGGGGGAAACGAGCAGTACTTC
TRBJ1-5 . TRBD1 TRBV28 14 CASSSQGGHQPQHF TGTGCCAGCAGTTCCCAGGGGGGCCATCAGCCCCAGCATTTT
TRBJ2-3 few . TRBV28 15 CASSPSRGLTDTQYF TGTGCCAGCAGCCCTTCGCGGGGGCTCACAGATACGCAGTATTTT
TRBJ1-1 . . TRBV29-1 13 CSVVPRRGTEAFF TGCAGCGTTGTACCCAGGAGGGGAACTGAAGCTTTCTTT
TRBJ2-7 . TRBD1 TRBV6-5 14 CASRLGQGTDEQYF TGTGCCAGCAGGTTAGGACAGGGTACCGACGAGCAGTACTTC
TRBJ2-5 . . TRBV28 13 CATRRGGVETQYF TGTGCCACTAGGCGAGGAGGTGTGGAGACCCAGTACTTC
TRBJ1-5 . . TRBV20-1 13 CSAIRAPDQPQHF TGCAGTGCCATCCGGGCCCCCGATCAGCCCCAGCATTTT
TRBJ2-5 . . TRBV30 13 CAWSVLNQETQYF TGTGCCTGGAGTGTACTCAACCAAGAGACCCAGTACTTC
TRBJ1-5 . TRBD1 TRBV20-1 13 CSAKDRVRQPQHF TGCAGTGCCAAGGACAGGGTACGACAGCCCCAGCATTTT
TRBJ2-3 . TRBD2 TRBV13 16 CASSPRLAGESDTQYF TGTGCCAGCAGCCCCCGACTAGCGGGAGAGTCAGATACGCAGTATTTT
TRBJ2-1 few . TRBV27 16 CASSYLRLGVVNEQFF TGTGCCAGCAGTTACCTAAGACTAGGTGTAGTTAATGAGCAGTTCTTC
TRBJ1-3 . TRBD1 TRBV9 14 CASSVGQGRNTIYF TGTGCCAGCAGCGTGGGACAGGGTAGGAACACCATATATTTT
TRBJ2-1 . . TRBV9 15 CASSAADWYRNEQFF TGTGCCAGCAGCGCCGCGGACTGGTATAGGAATGAGCAGTTCTTC
TRBJ2-1 . . TRBV20-1 13 CSARESQRNEQFF TGCAGTGCTAGGGAGTCTCAGCGCAATGAGCAGTTCTTC
TRBJ2-3 . . TRBV5-1 17 CASSLRAGSGSTDTQYF TGCGCCAGCAGCTTACGTGCGGGTTCAGGTAGCACAGATACGCAGTATTTT
TRBJ2-7 few . TRBV27 14 CASSLGRGGYEQYF TGTGCCAGCAGTTTAGGGCGAGGGGGCTACGAGCAGTACTTC